The T cell receptor beta chain under discussion was sequenced for a study of shared clonotypes between healthy human individuals. About the research overall: Every donor yielded three CD4 naive, three CD4 memory, two CD8 naive and one CD8 memory plate.

The sample holds a few counts of this clone. Its antigen is still unknown. Looked up from germline, CDR1 is SGHAT and CDR2 is FQNNGV. The CDR3 contains 14 residues. V was trimmed by 3 bases and J by 2 bases, leaving 7 bases between them. Broader study findings: Estimated clonotype richness was generally higher in naive than memory subsets. Non-shared clonotypes displayed generation probabilities falling below those of clonotypes present in all four donors.

Per the authors' pipeline: Junction-only sequences without quality scores were provided by ImmunoSEQ, so filtering was different. Repertoires were generated with immunoSEQ multiplex PCR, while TCRdb's copy carries only in-frame clones and drops some. The DNA gave D and trimming, while V, J and clone size come from that table. Of some 900,000 clones in the sample, more than 75% were seen once. The sequenced material came from memory CD4+ T cells sorted from blood. Subset denoted: CD45RA-negative fraction. This receptor was taken from a young man in good health. The chain recombines TRBV11-2 with TRBJ2-2; unclear D gene. The DNA for the CDR3 is TGTGCCAGCAGCTTCCAACCTAACACCGGGGAGCTGTTTTTT. Its protein product is CASSFQPNTGELFF.